Below, 26 T cell receptor beta chains from the same sample are listed, as sequenced in a study of cytomegalovirus exposure and HLA in healthy donors. TCRdb's table, derived via immunoSEQ multiplex PCR, lists solely in-frame clones and lacks some. Among 70,000 to 75,000 clones listed, 85% to 95% were seen once. The sample consisted of PBMCs. Source of these receptors: a man aged 18 to 30 in good health and CMV-seropositive.

This chain links TRBV7-9 with TRBJ2-2; D is perhaps TRBD1 (6 bases). The ends were cut back, 4 bases at V and 2 bases at J, with 17 bases in the middle. Germline V gene sequence: CDR1 SEHNR, CDR2 FQNEAQ (reference sequence). The CDR3 is 17 amino acids. The CDR3, as DNA: TGTGCCAGCAGCTATCCCGGAGCAGGGGCCAACACCGGGGAGCTGTTTTTT. Its translation is CASSYPGAGANTGELFF.

In this sample, this clone turned up once. The chain joins TRBV5-1 to TRBJ1-6; TRBD1 aligns across 9 bases. Per germline, CDR1 SGHRS and CDR2 YFSETQ. This CDR3 has 14 residues. The V segment lost 4 bases and the J segment 8 bases; nucleotides outside the gene matches: 4. The CDR3 is CASSVTGGDSPLHF. In DNA form, the CDR3 reads TGCGCCAGCAGCGTAACAGGGGGCGATTCACCCCTCCACTTT.

The rearrangement uses TRBV27 and TRBJ1-1, with D possibly matching TRBD1 (6 bases). CDR1 MNHEY and CDR2 SMNVEV come from the germline V gene (reference sequence). The CDR3 covers 15 residues. Trimming pared 2 bases from V and 5 bases from J, leaving 15 bases between. CDR3 residues: CASSLGFRGETEAFF. The CDR3 DNA is TGTGCCAGCAGTTTAGGGTTCAGGGGTGAAACTGAAGCTTTCTTT.

The chain employs TRBV5-1 and TRBJ1-2; 10 nucleotides agree with TRBD1. CDR1 SGHRS and CDR2 YFSETQ come from the germline V gene. The CDR3 has 18 residues. V lost 4 bases to trimming and J lost 4 bases; unmatched junction nucleotides: 16. CDR3 loop: CASSPLEGTGVRSYGYTF. The CDR3 DNA follows: TGCGCCAGCAGCCCCCTCGAGGGGACAGGGGTACGCAGCTATGGCTACACCTTC.

V usage is TRBV9 and J usage is TRBJ2-7, with TRBD1 matching over 7 bases. V was clipped by 0 bases and J by 3 bases; unmatched bases: 3. Germline V gives CDR1 SGDLS, CDR2 YYNGEE. The CDR3 has 14 amino acids. CDR3 loop: CASSVGDSYYEQYF. DNA of the CDR3: TGTGCCAGCAGCGTAGGGGACAGTTACTACGAGCAGTACTTC.

The J gene is TRBJ1-4, the V gene TRBV19, with 7 bases that match TRBD1. The CDR3 runs to 15 residues. Germline V gene lookup returns CDR1 LNHDA and CDR2 SQIVND (reference sequence). Germline trimming cut 4 bases from V and 3 bases from J; bases unmatched to any gene: 5. CDR3 sequence: CASSTDREANEKLFF. The CDR3 DNA is TGTGCCAGTAGTACAGACAGGGAGGCTAATGAAAAACTGTTTTTT.

CDR3 sequence reads: CASSFGTDSTDTQYF. The CDR3, as DNA: TGTGCCAGCAGTTTTGGGACAGATTCCACAGATACGCAGTATTTT. The chain employs TRBV28 and TRBJ2-3; 7 positions match TRBD1. The germline V gene encodes CDR1 MDHEN and CDR2 SYDVKM. This CDR3 is built from 15 residues. Trimming at V came to 3 bases and at J to 2 bases, leaving 5 bases not matched to a gene.

The rearrangement uses TRBV5-6 and TRBJ2-4; perhaps TRBD2 as D (6 bases). The germline CDR1 and CDR2 sequences are SGHDT and YYEEEE. Trimming took 3 bases from V and 1 from J, leaving 14 bases between them. There are 16 residues in the CDR3. Here the CDR3 DNA reads TGTGCCAGCAGCTGGGGGTATGGGGGGGCCAAAAACATTCAGTACTTC. Translated: CASSWGYGGAKNIQYF.

This rearrangement joins TRBV5-4 to TRBJ2-7, with 8 positions matching TRBD1. The germline V gene has CDR1 SGHNT and CDR2 YYREEE (reference sequence). With V trimmed by 0 bases and J by 2 bases, 7 bases remained unmatched. The CDR3 extends over 16 amino acids. The CDR3 bases are TGTGCCAGCAGCTTGGGGGGACAGGCCGGGACCTACGAGCAGTACTTC. It is translated as CASSLGGQAGTYEQYF.

The chain links TRBV11-1 to TRBJ1-1, with a weak D call TRBD1 (6 bases). Germline V gives CDR1 SGHAT, CDR2 FQDESV (reference sequence). The V end was cut by 2 bases, the J end by 6 bases, with 10 bases between. The CDR3 sequence is 13 residues long. The DNA for the CDR3 is TGTGCCAGCAGCTTATCAGGGGCTGCTGAAGCTTTCTTT. Amino acids: CASSLSGAAEAFF.

The chain uses TRBV29-1 and TRBJ2-5; D call uncertain. This CDR3 comprises 12 residues. V shed 0 bases and J shed 4 bases, with 6 bases lying between them. The germline V gene has CDR1 SQVTM and CDR2 ANQGSEA. The DNA for the CDR3 is TGCAGCGTTGAAGAGATCGGAGAGACCCAGTACTTC. Amino acid sequence: CSVEEIGETQYF. Drawing the rest from reference TRBV29-1 and TRBJ2-5, the complete variable domain is SAVISQKPSRDICQRGTSLTIQCQVDSQVTMMFWYRQQPGQSLTLIATANQGSEATYESGFVIDKFPISRPNLTFSTLTVSNMSPEDSSIYLCSVEEIGETQYFGPGTRLLVL.

J is TRBJ2-2 and V is TRBV19; TRBD2 matches 14 bases. The CDR3 is 14 amino acids. Germline V CDR1 and CDR2: LNHDA, SQIVND (reference sequence). Losses at the gene ends were 8 bases for V and 6 bases for J; bases not matched to a gene: 2. The CDR3 spells CASGTSGSAGELFF. In nucleotides, the CDR3 is TGTGCCAGTGGGACTAGCGGGAGTGCCGGGGAGCTGTTTTTT.

For the CDR3, the DNA is TGTGCCAGCAGCCACTTAGCGGGAGGGCCAGGGGATACGCAGTATTTT. Residues: CASSHLAGGPGDTQYF. The V gene is TRBV11-3, the J gene TRBJ2-3; 11 nucleotides line up with TRBD2. The trim removed 5 bases at V and 6 bases at J, leaving 10 bases unmatched. The CDR3 has 16 amino acids. Germline V lookup: CDR1 SGHNT, CDR2 YENEEA.

The V call is TRBV5-1, the J call TRBJ2-5; 12 bases are shared with TRBD2. Trimming removed 5 bases from V and 0 bases from J; junction bases left unmatched: 5. The V gene's germline CDR1 is SGHRS and CDR2 YFSETQ. The CDR3 sequence is 16 residues long. The CDR3 nucleotides are TGCGCCAGCAGTTTCGGACTAGCGGGGTACCAAGAGACCCAGTACTTC. This sequence encodes CASSFGLAGYQETQYF.

The CDR3 sequence is CASSWGGQLSSYNSPLHF. CDR3 sequence (DNA): TGTGCCAGCAGCTGGGGAGGGCAGCTAAGCTCCTATAATTCACCCCTCCACTTT. V gene TRBV5-8 combines with J gene TRBJ1-6, with D uncertain. Germline V lookup: CDR1 SGHTS, CDR2 YDEGEE. This CDR3 is built from 18 residues. The V and J ends lost 3 bases and 0 bases respectively, with 16 bases between them.

V is TRBV5-8 and J is TRBJ2-3; 9 positions agree with TRBD1. V gave up 3 bases and J gave up 3 bases; unmatched junction bases: 2. This CDR3 spans 14 amino acids. Germline assignment: CDR1 SGHTS and CDR2 YDEGEE. CDR3 residues: CASSSDRGTDTQYF. The DNA for the CDR3 is TGTGCCAGCAGCTCCGACAGGGGGACAGATACGCAGTATTTT.

The CDR3 coding sequence is TGCGCCAGGCTCATCCCCGGGACTAATGAAAAACTGTTTTTT. This sequence encodes CARLIPGTNEKLFF. The rearrangement uses TRBV4-1 and TRBJ1-4; no firm D call. From germline, CDR1 is MGHRA and CDR2 YSYEKL. V was clipped by 9 bases and J by 2 bases, with 13 bases between them. The CDR3 loop spans 14 amino acids.

Regarding this clone: Sequence at one end of the junction differs from germline and may be a read error. DNA for the CDR3: TGTGCCAGCAGATCAGGACAGGTCCTCGAGGAGTACTTC. Its protein is CASRSGQVLEEYF. The chain couples TRBV5-4 to TRBJ2-7; TRBD1 agrees at 7 bases. The CDR3 extends over 13 amino acids. Germline-derived CDR1 and CDR2 are SGHNT and YYREEE (reference sequence).

J is TRBJ2-5 and V is TRBV18; D gene ambiguous. This CDR3 is built from 13 residues. Trimming removed 3 bases at V and 0 bases at J, with 5 bases between. The germline gives CDR1 KGHSH, CDR2 LQKENI. The CDR3 region has the DNA TGTGCCAGCTCACCGAACTACCAAGAGACCCAGTACTTC. Translating it yields CASSPNYQETQYF.

The V and J genes are TRBV19 and TRBJ2-7; 11 bases agree with TRBD1. The CDR3 loop spans 15 amino acids. V gave up 4 bases and J gave up 3 bases; unmatched junction bases: 5. Germline V lookup: CDR1 LNHDA, CDR2 SQIVND (reference sequence). The CDR3 loop reads CASSTGTGGLYEQYF. Here the CDR3 DNA reads TGTGCCAGTAGTACCGGGACAGGGGGACTCTACGAGCAGTACTTC. Full variable domain (missing parts from reference TRBV19 and TRBJ2-7): DGGITQSPKYLFRKEGQNVTLSCEQNLNHDAMYWYRQDPGQGLRLIYYSQIVNDFQKGDIAEGYSVSREKKESFPLTVTSAQKNPTAFYLCASSTGTGGLYEQYFGPGTRLTVT.

This chain joins TRBV29-1 and TRBJ1-1; D is ambiguous. V lost 4 bases and J lost 2, with 11 bases in between. CDR1 and CDR2 from the germline V gene are SQVTM and ANQGSEA. This CDR3 comprises 13 residues. The CDR3 reads CSVGRTLNTEAFF. Here the CDR3 DNA reads TGCAGCGTTGGGAGGACGTTAAACACTGAAGCTTTCTTT.

V gene TRBV28 combines with J gene TRBJ2-2, with 8 bases matching TRBD2. The CDR3 spans 16 residues. V shed 8 bases and J 7 bases; nucleotides not matched to a gene: 15. Germline V lookup: CDR1 MDHEN, CDR2 SYDVKM. CDR3 protein: CASRRVGGAGIGELFF. As DNA, the CDR3 is TGTGCCAGCCGACGGGTCGGGGGGGCCGGTATCGGGGAGCTGTTTTTT.

The chain carries TRBV19 and TRBJ2-1; 13 bases match TRBD2. The trim removed 10 bases at V and 9 bases at J, leaving 12 bases unmatched. The germline gives CDR1 LNHDA, CDR2 SQIVND (reference sequence). This CDR3 has 15 amino acids. The CDR3 nucleotides read TGTGCCACCAAAGGGAGGACTAGCGGGAGAATTGAGCAGTTCTTC. Protein sequence: CATKGRTSGRIEQFF.

V and J are TRBV19 and TRBJ2-5; 7 bases align to TRBD2. The V gene end was trimmed by 6 bases and the J gene end by 5 bases; junction bases not matched to a gene: 0. CDR1 LNHDA and CDR2 SQIVND come from the germline V gene (reference sequence). The length of the CDR3 is 11 residues. The CDR3 region is CASRGGETQYF. DNA for the CDR3: TGTGCCAGTAGGGGGGGGGAGACCCAGTACTTC.

This rearrangement joins TRBV4-1 to TRBJ2-7, with TRBD1 matching over 10 bases. The V gene end was trimmed by 4 bases and the J gene end by 4 bases; junction bases not matched to a gene: 16. The CDR3 spans 18 residues. The germline V gene has CDR1 MGHRA and CDR2 YSYEKL. The CDR3 here is CASSPWWGTGEIGYEQYF. The CDR3 coding sequence is TGCGCCAGCAGCCCTTGGTGGGGGACAGGGGAGATAGGGTACGAGCAGTACTTC.

This chain uses TRBV27 with TRBJ2-2; 15 positions agree with TRBD2. V gave up 5 bases and J gave up 6 bases; unmatched junction bases: 4. From germline, CDR1 is MNHEY and CDR2 SMNVEV (reference sequence). The CDR3 extends over 16 amino acids. The CDR3 sequence: CASSPRTSGGAGELFF. As DNA, the CDR3 is TGTGCCAGCAGTCCCCGGACTAGCGGGGGGGCCGGGGAGCTGTTTTTT.